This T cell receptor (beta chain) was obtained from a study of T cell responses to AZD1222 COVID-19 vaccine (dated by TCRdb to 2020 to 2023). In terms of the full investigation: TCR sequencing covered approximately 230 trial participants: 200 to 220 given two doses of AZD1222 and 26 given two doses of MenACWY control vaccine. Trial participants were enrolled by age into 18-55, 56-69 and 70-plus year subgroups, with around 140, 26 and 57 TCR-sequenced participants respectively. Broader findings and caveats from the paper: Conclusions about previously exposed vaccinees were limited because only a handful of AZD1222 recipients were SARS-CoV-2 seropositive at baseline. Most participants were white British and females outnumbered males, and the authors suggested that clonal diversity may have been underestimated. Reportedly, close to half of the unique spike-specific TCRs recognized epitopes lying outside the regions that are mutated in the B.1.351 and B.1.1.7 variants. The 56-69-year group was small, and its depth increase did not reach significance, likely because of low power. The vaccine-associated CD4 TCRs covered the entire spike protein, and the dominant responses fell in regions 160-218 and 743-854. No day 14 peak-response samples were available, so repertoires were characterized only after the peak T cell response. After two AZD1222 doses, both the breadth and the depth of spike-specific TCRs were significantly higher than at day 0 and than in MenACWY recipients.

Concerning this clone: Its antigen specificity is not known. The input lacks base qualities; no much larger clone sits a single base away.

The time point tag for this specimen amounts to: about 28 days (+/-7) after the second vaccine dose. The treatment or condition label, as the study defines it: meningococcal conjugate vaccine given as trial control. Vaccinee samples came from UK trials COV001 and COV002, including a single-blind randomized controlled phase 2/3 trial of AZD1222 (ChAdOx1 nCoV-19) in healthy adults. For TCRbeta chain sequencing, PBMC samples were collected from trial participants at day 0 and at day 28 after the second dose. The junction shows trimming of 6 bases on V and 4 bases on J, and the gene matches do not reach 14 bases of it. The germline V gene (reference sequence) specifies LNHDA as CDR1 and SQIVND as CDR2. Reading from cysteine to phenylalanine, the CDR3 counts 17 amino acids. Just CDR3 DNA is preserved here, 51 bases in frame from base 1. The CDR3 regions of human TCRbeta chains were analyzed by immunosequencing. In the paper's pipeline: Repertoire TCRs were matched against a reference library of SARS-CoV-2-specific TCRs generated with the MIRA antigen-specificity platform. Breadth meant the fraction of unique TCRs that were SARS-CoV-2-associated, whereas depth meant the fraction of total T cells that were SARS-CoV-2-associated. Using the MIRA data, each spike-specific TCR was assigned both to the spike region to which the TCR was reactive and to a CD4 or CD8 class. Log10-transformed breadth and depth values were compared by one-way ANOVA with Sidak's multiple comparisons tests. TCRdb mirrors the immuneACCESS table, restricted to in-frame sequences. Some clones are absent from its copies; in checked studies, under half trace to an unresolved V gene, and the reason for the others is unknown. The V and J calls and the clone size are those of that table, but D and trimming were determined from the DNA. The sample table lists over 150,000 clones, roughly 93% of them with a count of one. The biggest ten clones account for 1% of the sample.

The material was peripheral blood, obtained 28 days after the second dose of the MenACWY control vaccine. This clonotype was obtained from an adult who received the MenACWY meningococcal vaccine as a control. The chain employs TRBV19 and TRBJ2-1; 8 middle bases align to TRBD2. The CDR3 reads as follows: CASSRGMAGGLYNEQFF. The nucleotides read TGTGCCAGTAGCCGAGGGATGGCGGGGGGACTATACAATGAGCAGTTCTTC.